This T cell receptor (beta chain) emerged from a study of CD8+CD57+ T cells in acquired aplastic anemia. Across the study: Mean DNA quantity obtained from sorted CD4+ and CD8+ cells was about 3 ug. Healthy donor sequencing depth: approximately 9.9 million CD4+, fewer than 12 million CD8+ reads. General study findings and limits: Around 30 sequences, all CD8+ CDR3, were shared between patients and controls. Patients showed no significant difference from controls in CD8+ Simpson's diversity.

TCR beta VDJ and CDR3 were profiled, and genomic DNA was the template. Via MiXCR, TCRdb re-called the reads, giving one row per CDR3 protein. The table records roughly 190,000 distinct CDR3 sequences, 54% of them present only once. The V gene's germline CDR1 is SQVTM and CDR2 ANQGSEA. The CDR3 is 13 residues long. Details on this clonotype: Antigen specificity is unknown. An end of the junction differs from the germline gene, which may be a read error.

What was sequenced was sorted CD4+, CD8+, or CD8+CD57+ T cells (not recorded which) from PBMCs. V and J are TRBV29-1 and TRBJ1-1, with TRBD1 matching 10 bases. The sequence was collected from a human donor in good health, serving as a control. CDR3 coding DNA: TGCAGCCCGCCCGGGACAGGGGACACTGGAGCTTTCTTT. Protein product: CSPPGTGDTGAFF.